Detailed here is one T cell receptor (beta chain). The PCR employed 60 Vbeta primers together with 13 Jbeta primers. Using immunoSEQ multiplex PCR, the repertoire was profiled, and TCRdb retains in-frame clones only, with some absent. The table includes approximately 190,000 clones, 81% detected once. This sample is part of a study of cytomegalovirus exposure and HLA in healthy donors. The trim removed 2 bases at V and 4 bases at J, leaving 8 bases unmatched. The CDR3 totals 17 residues. The germline gives CDR1 MNHNS, CDR2 SASEGT. The clonotype comes from a man aged 35 to 55 in good health and CMV-seropositive. This sequence joins TRBV6-1 and TRBJ2-2; 9 positions agree with TRBD2. Sequencing was done on a sample of PBMCs. CDR3 coding DNA: TGTGCCAGCAGTGAAAAGCGGGGGGCTCCTTCCACCGGGGAGCTGTTTTTT. Its translation: CASSEKRGAPSTGELFF.